This is a list of T cell receptor beta chains from one sample in a study of PD-1 blockade in classical Hodgkin lymphoma. Only in-frame clones appear in the TCRdb table, and some are missing; sequencing was by immunoSEQ multiplex PCR. In the table there are roughly 29,000 clones, about 85% of which are singletons. The source was CD4+ T cells from blood, collected before the fourth cycle of nivolumab. Receptors originate from a human donor with classical Hodgkin lymphoma. Both conserved end residues are part of each CDR3. A D gene is named only where the DNA matches it firmly. Only part of the rows carry a size: once, few, many, or a class if the clone is expanded.

J gene: TRBJ2-5; V gene: TRBV11-3; D gene: TRBD1; clone size: -; CDR3 DNA: TGTGCCAGCAGCCCTACAGGGGGCTCACAAGAGACCCAGTACTTC; CDR3 protein: CASSPTGGSQETQYF
J gene: TRBJ2-7; V gene: TRBV18; D gene: TRBD1; clone size: -; CDR3 DNA: TGTGCCAGCCGGCTAGGGACAGGGGACGAGCAGTACTTC; CDR3 protein: CASRLGTGDEQYF
J gene: TRBJ1-1; V gene: TRBV6-5; D gene: -; clone size: -; CDR3 DNA: TGTGCCAGCAGTTTTTCCCCCGGGACGGCTGGAGCTTTCTTT; CDR3 protein: CASSFSPGTAGAFF
J gene: TRBJ2-7; V gene: TRBV2; D gene: TRBD2; clone size: once; CDR3 DNA: TGTGCCAGCGGACTAGCGGGCTACGAGCAGTACTTC; CDR3 protein: CASGLAGYEQYF
J gene: TRBJ2-4; V gene: TRBV6-6; D gene: -; clone size: -; CDR3 DNA: TGTGCCAGCAGACTAGAGGGCATTCAGTACTTC; CDR3 protein: CASRLEGIQYF
J gene: TRBJ1-5; V gene: TRBV19; D gene: -; clone size: -; CDR3 DNA: TGTGCCAGTAGTCTGGGAGGTGCAGGGCGCAATCAGCCCCAGCATTTT; CDR3 protein: CASSLGGAGRNQPQHF
J gene: TRBJ2-5; V gene: TRBV5-4; D gene: -; clone size: -; CDR3 DNA: TGTGCCAGCAGCTTTTTTTGGAAGGACTTAGAGACCCAGTACTTC; CDR3 protein: CASSFFWKDLETQYF
J gene: TRBJ2-7; V gene: TRBV7-6; D gene: -; clone size: -; CDR3 DNA: TGTGCCAGCAGCTTAGGCCCCGACAGATCCTACGAGCAGTACTTC; CDR3 protein: CASSLGPDRSYEQYF
J gene: TRBJ2-3; V gene: TRBV5-8; D gene: TRBD2; clone size: -; CDR3 DNA: TGTGCCAGCAGCTTGGCGGTAGCGGGGGGAAGACCGCATACGCAGTATTTT; CDR3 protein: CASSLAVAGGRPHTQYF
J gene: TRBJ1-1; V gene: TRBV28; D gene: TRBD1; clone size: once; CDR3 DNA: TGTGCCAGCAGTTTTTACTTCCGACAGGGTGGGGTGGGCACTGAAGCTTTCTTT; CDR3 protein: CASSFYFRQGGVGTEAFF
J gene: TRBJ2-7; V gene: TRBV19; D gene: TRBD1; clone size: -; CDR3 DNA: TGTGCCAGTAGTACGACAGGGACCTACGAGCAGTACTTC; CDR3 protein: CASSTTGTYEQYF
J gene: TRBJ2-7; V gene: TRBV2; D gene: -; clone size: -; CDR3 DNA: TGTGCCAGCAGTTACAGGGACGTAGCGAGTTACGAGCAGTACTTC; CDR3 protein: CASSYRDVASYEQYF
J gene: TRBJ2-1; V gene: TRBV10-3; D gene: TRBD2; clone size: few; CDR3 DNA: TGTGCCATCAGTGAGGTACTAGCGACCAATGAGCAGTTCTTC; CDR3 protein: CAISEVLATNEQFF
J gene: TRBJ2-7; V gene: TRBV7-9; D gene: -; clone size: few; CDR3 DNA: TGTGCCAGCAGCGACGCCAGGGGTGGTGAGCAGTACTTC; CDR3 protein: CASSDARGGEQYF
J gene: TRBJ1-2; V gene: TRBV6-1; D gene: -; clone size: -; CDR3 DNA: TGTGCCAGCAGCGCCGGACAGAGTCTTGACTATGGCTACACCTTC; CDR3 protein: CASSAGQSLDYGYTF
J gene: TRBJ1-2; V gene: TRBV7-2; D gene: TRBD1; clone size: -; CDR3 DNA: TGTGCCAGCAGCTCGGAGACAGGGAACGGCTACACCTTC; CDR3 protein: CASSSETGNGYTF
J gene: TRBJ1-4; V gene: TRBV6-1; D gene: TRBD1; clone size: -; CDR3 DNA: TGTGCCAGCAGTGGGGGACAGCGGAATGAAAAACTGTTTTTT; CDR3 protein: CASSGGQRNEKLFF
J gene: TRBJ2-7; V gene: TRBV7-2; D gene: TRBD2; clone size: -; CDR3 DNA: TGTGCCAGCAGCTCGACTAGCGGGAGCTACGAGCAGTACTTC; CDR3 protein: CASSSTSGSYEQYF
J gene: TRBJ2-7; V gene: TRBV18; D gene: TRBD1; clone size: -; CDR3 DNA: TGTGCCAGCTCACCACCGGGACAGAATTACGAGCAGTACTTC; CDR3 protein: CASSPPGQNYEQYF
J gene: TRBJ1-2; V gene: TRBV7-2; D gene: TRBD1; clone size: once; CDR3 DNA: TGTGCCAGCAGCCTCGGACAGGGAAATGGCTACACCTTC; CDR3 protein: CASSLGQGNGYTF
J gene: TRBJ1-3; V gene: TRBV28; D gene: -; clone size: -; CDR3 DNA: TGTGCCAGCGAAACGGGAGGAGATGGAAACACCATATATTTT; CDR3 protein: CASETGGDGNTIYF
J gene: TRBJ1-2; V gene: TRBV29-1; D gene: -; clone size: -; CDR3 DNA: TGCAGCGCCGGGACAATTGGGCTCTATGGCTACACCTTC; CDR3 protein: CSAGTIGLYGYTF
J gene: TRBJ2-5; V gene: TRBV7-8; D gene: -; clone size: -; CDR3 DNA: TGTGCCAGCAGCCCCTATATTTTGGGGGAAGAGACCCAGTACTTC; CDR3 protein: CASSPYILGEETQYF
J gene: TRBJ2-5; V gene: TRBV25-1; D gene: -; clone size: -; CDR3 DNA: TGTGCCAGCAGCCCGCCTACCTACCAAGAGACCCAGTACTTC; CDR3 protein: CASSPPTYQETQYF
J gene: TRBJ2-7; V gene: TRBV19; D gene: -; clone size: -; CDR3 DNA: TGTGCCAGTAGTACGGAGGCGACTAGTTCCCACGAGCAGTACTTC; CDR3 protein: CASSTEATSSHEQYF
J gene: TRBJ1-4; V gene: TRBV15; D gene: -; clone size: -; CDR3 DNA: TGTGCCACCAGCAGAGTACCTAGGGGTGCCGCAACTAATGAAAAACTGTTTTTT; CDR3 protein: CATSRVPRGAATNEKLFF
J gene: TRBJ1-5; V gene: TRBV6-1; D gene: -; clone size: -; CDR3 DNA: TGTGCCAGCAGCCTAACCCACAGGGGCAATCAGCCCCAGCATTTT; CDR3 protein: CASSLTHRGNQPQHF
J gene: TRBJ1-6; V gene: TRBV5-1; D gene: -; clone size: -; CDR3 DNA: TGCGCCAGCAGCTCAACTGACAGGCGGGGTTCACCCCTCCACTTT; CDR3 protein: CASSSTDRRGSPLHF
J gene: TRBJ2-2; V gene: TRBV5-8; D gene: -; clone size: -; CDR3 DNA: TGTGCCAGCACCTTCCCGAAAGTAGGCGGCGGGGAGCTGTTTTTT; CDR3 protein: CASTFPKVGGGELFF
J gene: TRBJ1-1; V gene: TRBV18; D gene: -; clone size: -; CDR3 DNA: TGTGCCAGCTCACCACGGTCGAACACTGAAGCTTTCTTT; CDR3 protein: CASSPRSNTEAFF
J gene: TRBJ2-1; V gene: TRBV6-1; D gene: TRBD2; clone size: -; CDR3 DNA: TGTGCCAGCAGTGGCGGGAGGAGGGCAAACAATGAGCAGTTCTTC; CDR3 protein: CASSGGRRANNEQFF
J gene: TRBJ1-2; V gene: TRBV7-2; D gene: TRBD1; clone size: -; CDR3 DNA: TGTGCCAGCAGAACCAGACAGGGGCAGGGAGGCTACACCTTC; CDR3 protein: CASRTRQGQGGYTF
J gene: TRBJ1-5; V gene: TRBV6-1; D gene: -; clone size: -; CDR3 DNA: TGTGCCAGCACCCGGGACGGCCTCAATCAGCCCCAGCATTTT; CDR3 protein: CASTRDGLNQPQHF
J gene: TRBJ1-1; V gene: TRBV5-1; D gene: TRBD1; clone size: -; CDR3 DNA: TGCGCCAGCAGCTCAGCGGGACAGCCGAACACTGAAGCTTTCTTT; CDR3 protein: CASSSAGQPNTEAFF
J gene: TRBJ1-4; V gene: TRBV6-6; D gene: TRBD1; clone size: -; CDR3 DNA: TGTGCCAGCAGTACGGGACAGACCATTACTAATGAAAAACTGTTTTTT; CDR3 protein: CASSTGQTITNEKLFF
J gene: TRBJ2-7; V gene: TRBV6-1; D gene: TRBD1; clone size: -; CDR3 DNA: TGTGCCAGCAGTTTCGACAGGGGGGCCTACGAGCAGTACTTC; CDR3 protein: CASSFDRGAYEQYF
J gene: TRBJ2-5; V gene: TRBV6-5; D gene: -; clone size: -; CDR3 DNA: TGTGCCAGCAGTTACGGGCAGGGCGTAGCGACCCAGTACTTC; CDR3 protein: CASSYGQGVATQYF
J gene: TRBJ1-1; V gene: TRBV30; D gene: -; clone size: few; CDR3 DNA: TGTGCCTGGAGTGTACTAAAGGGGCAGACTGAAGCTTTCTTT; CDR3 protein: CAWSVLKGQTEAFF
J gene: TRBJ1-4; V gene: TRBV9; D gene: -; clone size: once; CDR3 DNA: TGTGCCAGCAGCGTAGGAATAGGGTGGACTAATGAAAAACTGTTTTTT; CDR3 protein: CASSVGIGWTNEKLFF
J gene: TRBJ1-1; V gene: TRBV5-1; D gene: -; clone size: -; CDR3 DNA: TGCGCCAGCAGCTTGGCCAGGACTACTGAGAACACTGAAGCTTTCTTT; CDR3 protein: CASSLARTTENTEAFF
J gene: TRBJ1-5; V gene: TRBV30; D gene: -; clone size: few; CDR3 DNA: TGTGCCTGGAGTGTAGGGTCGACAGATCAGCCCCAGCATTTT; CDR3 protein: CAWSVGSTDQPQHF
J gene: TRBJ1-1; V gene: TRBV28; D gene: -; clone size: -; CDR3 DNA: TGTGCCAGCAGTTTCCCACAGGGGAACACTGAAGCTTTCTTT; CDR3 protein: CASSFPQGNTEAFF
J gene: TRBJ1-6; V gene: TRBV7-2; D gene: -; clone size: -; CDR3 DNA: TGTGCCAGCAGGGGAGTGTATAATTCACCCCTCCACTTT; CDR3 protein: CASRGVYNSPLHF
J gene: TRBJ2-6; V gene: TRBV11-2; D gene: -; clone size: few; CDR3 DNA: TGTGCCAGCAGATTCATGGGGGCCAACGTCCTGACTTTC; CDR3 protein: CASRFMGANVLTF
J gene: TRBJ2-3; V gene: TRBV19; D gene: -; clone size: -; CDR3 DNA: TGTGCCAGTTCACAGGGGGGGAGAACAGATACGCAGTATTTT; CDR3 protein: CASSQGGRTDTQYF
J gene: TRBJ2-5; V gene: TRBV7-2; D gene: -; clone size: -; CDR3 DNA: TGTGCCAGCAGCTTAGGGAGGGAGGTGGGCCAGTACTTC; CDR3 protein: CASSLGREVGQYF
J gene: TRBJ1-3; V gene: TRBV30; D gene: -; clone size: once; CDR3 DNA: TGTGCCTGGACAGACTCTGGAAACACCATATATTTT; CDR3 protein: CAWTDSGNTIYF
J gene: TRBJ1-1; V gene: TRBV15; D gene: -; clone size: -; CDR3 DNA: TGTGCCACCAGCAGAGAAGGGGTCACTGAAGCTTTCTTT; CDR3 protein: CATSREGVTEAFF
J gene: TRBJ1-4; V gene: TRBV5-6; D gene: TRBD1; clone size: -; CDR3 DNA: TGTGCCAGCAGCTTAAACAGGGGGAACACTAATGAAAAACTGTTTTTT; CDR3 protein: CASSLNRGNTNEKLFF
J gene: TRBJ1-1; V gene: TRBV5-4; D gene: TRBD1; clone size: -; CDR3 DNA: TGTGCCAGCAGCACGGCAGGGGGAAGAGGTCGAGAAGCTTTCTTT; CDR3 protein: CASSTAGGRGREAFF